These T cell receptor beta chains were read from a single sample in a study of CD8 T cells in Susac syndrome. A single record per CDR3 protein comes from TCRdb applying MiXCR to the immunoSEQ multiplex PCR reads. The profile shows more than 120,000 distinct CDR3 sequences, roughly 94% of them singletons. Material for sequencing was CD4+ T cells from PBMCs. The origin of the receptors is a human donor in good health. CDR3s leave out the opening cysteine and the closing phenylalanine or tryptophan. Fields, in order: V gene, CDR3 length, J gene, CDR3 protein.

>TRBV30|9|TRBJ2-7
AGRIVYEQY
>TRBV4-2|14|TRBJ2-3
ASSTGTSGITDTQY
>TRBV27|13|TRBJ2-7
ASSLTSGSMYEQY
>TRBV3-1|11|TRBJ2-5
ASSLWSEETQY
>TRBV4-2|14|TRBJ1-3
ASSQGMGQGENTIY
>TRBV20-1|12|TRBJ1-4
SVPSGQGGEKLF
>TRBV18|14|TRBJ2-2
ASSQSWGTSVLELF
>TRBV12-3/TRBV12-4|12|TRBJ1-3
ASSLLISGNTIY
>TRBV24-1|14|TRBJ1-2
ATSEPGTASYYGYT
>TRBV5-1|11|TRBJ2-3
ASSLVRTDTQY
>TRBV5-4|12|TRBJ2-5
ASSPMRNSETQY
>TRBV4-2|12|TRBJ2-5
ASRLLADQETQY
>TRBV14|11|TRBJ1-2
ASSRQGSYGYT
>TRBV29-1|13|TRBJ2-7
SARGASGRLHEQY
>TRBV7-2|15|TRBJ2-7
ASSLYGQWTDSYEQY
>TRBV4-1|14|TRBJ1-1
ASSSGQGNGNTEAF
>TRBV19|10|TRBJ2-7
ASSRDTYEQY
>TRBV27|11|TRBJ1-4
ASSFRANEKLF
>TRBV6-1|14|TRBJ2-7
ASSEYGLAATYEQY
>TRBV5-1|12|TRBJ2-3
ASSFSPQADTQY
>TRBV6-5|15|TRBJ2-1
ASSYSQTTSSYNEQF
>TRBV7-2|14|TRBJ1-5
ASSLARGFSNQPQH